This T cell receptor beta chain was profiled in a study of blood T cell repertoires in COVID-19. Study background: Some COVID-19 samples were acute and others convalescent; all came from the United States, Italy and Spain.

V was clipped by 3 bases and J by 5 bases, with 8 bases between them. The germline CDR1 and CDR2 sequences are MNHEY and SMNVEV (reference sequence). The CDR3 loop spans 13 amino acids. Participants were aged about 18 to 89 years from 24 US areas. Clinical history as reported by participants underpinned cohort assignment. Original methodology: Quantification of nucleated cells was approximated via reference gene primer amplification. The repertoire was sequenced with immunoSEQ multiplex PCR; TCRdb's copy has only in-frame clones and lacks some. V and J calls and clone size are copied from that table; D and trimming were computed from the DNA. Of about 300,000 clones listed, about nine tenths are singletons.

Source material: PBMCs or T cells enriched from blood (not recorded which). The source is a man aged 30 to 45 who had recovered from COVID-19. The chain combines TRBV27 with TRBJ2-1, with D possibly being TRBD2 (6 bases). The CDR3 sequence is CASSLWGDNEQFF. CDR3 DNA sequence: TGTGCCAGCAGTTTGTGGGGGGACAATGAGCAGTTCTTC.